The clone carrying this TCR beta chain was observed once. Antigen: not known. These data originate in a study of T cell clones after liver transplantation. As for the study in general: TCRbeta sequencing after a pre-transplant mixed lymphocyte reaction identified graft-donor-reactive clones, later tracked in post-transplant blood. Patients counted as tolerant after at least one year off all immunosuppression, enzymes not exceeding twice normal. Blood was drawn pre-transplant, before withdrawal, and after full or failed withdrawal.

Measured with immunoSEQ multiplex PCR; TCRdb has only the in-frame clones, and not every one. The top ten hold 2.5% to 3.5% of the sample, which has approximately 100,000 clones, around 80% seen once. Notes on the study in general: In 5 of 8 subjects, circulating graft-donor-reactive CD4 TCRbeta sequences fell significantly after transplant.

The CDR3 spans 14 residues. Germline CDR1 and CDR2: SGHRS and YFSETQ. V dropped 6 bases and J dropped 1; count of bases not matched to a gene: 3. The material sequenced was CD4+ T cells from blood, taken around 50 months after liver transplant. V and J are TRBV5-1 and TRBJ2-3; the match to TRBD2 covers 9 bases. This sequence originates from a human patient who received a liver transplant. Some of the T cells might come from the graft donor. The CDR3 spells CASTPSGGTDTQYF. CDR3 DNA sequence: TGCGCCAGCACCCCTAGCGGGGGCACAGATACGCAGTATTTT. The variable domain in full, completed from reference TRBV5-1 and TRBJ2-3, reads KAGVTQTPRYLIKTRGQQVTLSCSPISGHRSVSWYQQTPGQGLQFLFEYFSETQRNKGNFPGRFSGRQFSNSRSEMNVSTLELGDSALYLCASTPSGGTDTQYFGPGTRLTVL.